This T cell receptor (beta chain) was observed in a study of vaccination and CD4 T cells after COVID-19. The sample holds a few counts of this clonotype. Its antigen is unknown. At the Johns Hopkins FTIC core, DNA taken from cultured CD4+ T cells was sequenced by way of the Oncomine TCR Beta short-read assay. TCRdb re-derived calls from the PCR reads in MiXCR, one entry per CDR3 protein. The sample includes 9,400 or so distinct CDR3 sequences, under 50% of them seen just once. Regarding treatment: approximately 11-day PBMC culture with coronavirus spike peptide pools or control peptides (ViraFEST assay). For ViraFEST, peptide pools expanded antigen-specific T cells, after which the TCRs were sequenced. The CDR3 runs to 15 residues. Trimming pared 3 bases from V and 1 base from J, leaving 12 bases between. Germline CDR1 and CDR2: LNHDA and SQIVND (reference sequence).

The sample consisted of CD4+ T cells from blood, cultured in vitro. The origin of this receptor is a human donor who had recovered from COVID-19. The chain combines TRBV19 with TRBJ1-1, with D perhaps matching TRBD1 (6 bases). The CDR3 is CASSIQGTGNTEAFF. The DNA for the CDR3 is TGTGCCAGTAGTATTCAGGGGACGGGGAACACTGAAGCTTTCTTT.